This TCR beta chain was profiled in a study of early T cells in non-severe SARS-CoV-2 infection. Study in general: The chains were unpaired, and the sequenced material was bulk RNA from unsorted whole blood.

Unique molecular identifiers (one per individual cDNA molecule) were attached. MiXCR, run by TCRdb on the 5' RACE reads, gives a single entry per CDR3 protein. Among roughly 35,000 distinct CDR3 sequences listed, 6% to 8.5% were seen once. V lost 4 bases and J lost 8; bases outside the gene matches: 11. The CDR3 spans 15 residues. Germline V gene data show CDR1 as SGHAT and CDR2 as FQNNGV. This clonotype was seen repeatedly, ten times or more. The TCR comes from an adult who was a healthcare worker with PCR-confirmed SARS-CoV-2 infection or an uninfected control (not recorded which). The chain uses TRBV11-2 and TRBJ2-1; the match to TRBD2 covers 7 bases. The specimen was whole blood. The CDR3 is CASSSDGLAVDEQFF. In DNA, the CDR3 is TGTGCCAGCAGCTCTGACGGGCTAGCGGTCGATGAGCAGTTCTTC.